The clone carrying this T cell receptor (beta chain) was detected ten times or more. This sample was taken from a study of regulatory T cells in long-lasting Graves disease. For TCR beta, libraries came from iRepertoire HTBI primers and Arm-PCR of CDR3 regions. TCRdb re-called the multiplex PCR reads with MiXCR, one entry per CDR3 protein. The table includes 300,000 to 500,000 distinct CDR3 sequences, less than 25% detected once. The time point is: persistent/refractory GD, antithyroid drugs over 5 years with positive TRAb. From RNA extracted from PBMCs, the TCR library was made. With V trimmed by 1 base and J by 3 bases, 3 bases remained unmatched. Germline V gives CDR1 SGHAT, CDR2 FQNNGV. The length of the CDR3 is 15 residues.

This clonotype was sampled from a female donor with Graves disease. The chain recombines TRBV11-2 with TRBJ1-5; TRBD1 agrees at 7 bases. Source: peripheral blood mononuclear cells (PBMCs), taken when the disease was refractory, from a patient treated with antithyroid drugs. This chain's CDR3 is CASSLGQGVNQPQHF. The CDR3 DNA sequence: TGTGCCAGCAGCTTAGGGCAGGGGGTCAATCAGCCCCAGCATTTT.